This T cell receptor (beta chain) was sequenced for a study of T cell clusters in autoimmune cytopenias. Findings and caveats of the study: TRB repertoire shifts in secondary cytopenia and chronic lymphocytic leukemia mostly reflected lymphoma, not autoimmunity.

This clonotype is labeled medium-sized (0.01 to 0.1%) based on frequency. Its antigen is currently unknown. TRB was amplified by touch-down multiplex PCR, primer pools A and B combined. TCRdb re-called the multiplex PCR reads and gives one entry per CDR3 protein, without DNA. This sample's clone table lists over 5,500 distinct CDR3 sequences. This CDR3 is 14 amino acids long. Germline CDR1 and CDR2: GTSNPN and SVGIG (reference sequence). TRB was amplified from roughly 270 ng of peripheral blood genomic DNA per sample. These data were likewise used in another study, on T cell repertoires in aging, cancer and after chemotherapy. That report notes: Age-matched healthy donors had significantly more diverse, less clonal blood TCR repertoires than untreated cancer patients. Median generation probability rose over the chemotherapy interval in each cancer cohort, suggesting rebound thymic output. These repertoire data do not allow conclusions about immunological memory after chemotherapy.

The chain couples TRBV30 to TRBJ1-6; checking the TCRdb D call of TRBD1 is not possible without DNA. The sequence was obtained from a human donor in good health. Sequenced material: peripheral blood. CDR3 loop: CAWTTGEKSSPLHF.